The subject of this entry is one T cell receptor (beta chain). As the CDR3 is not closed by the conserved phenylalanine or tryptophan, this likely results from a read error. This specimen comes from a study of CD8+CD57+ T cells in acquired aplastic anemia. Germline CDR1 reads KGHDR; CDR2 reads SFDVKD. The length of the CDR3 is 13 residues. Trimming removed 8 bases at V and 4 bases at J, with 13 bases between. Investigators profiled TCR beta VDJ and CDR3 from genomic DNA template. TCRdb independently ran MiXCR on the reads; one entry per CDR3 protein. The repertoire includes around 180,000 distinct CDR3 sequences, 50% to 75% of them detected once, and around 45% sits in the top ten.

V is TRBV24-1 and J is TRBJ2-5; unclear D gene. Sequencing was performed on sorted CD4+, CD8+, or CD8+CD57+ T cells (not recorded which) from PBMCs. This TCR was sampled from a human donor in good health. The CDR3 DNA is TGTGCCACCACCTATGGTTGGGCAGAGACCCAGTACCTC. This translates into CATTYGWAETQYL.